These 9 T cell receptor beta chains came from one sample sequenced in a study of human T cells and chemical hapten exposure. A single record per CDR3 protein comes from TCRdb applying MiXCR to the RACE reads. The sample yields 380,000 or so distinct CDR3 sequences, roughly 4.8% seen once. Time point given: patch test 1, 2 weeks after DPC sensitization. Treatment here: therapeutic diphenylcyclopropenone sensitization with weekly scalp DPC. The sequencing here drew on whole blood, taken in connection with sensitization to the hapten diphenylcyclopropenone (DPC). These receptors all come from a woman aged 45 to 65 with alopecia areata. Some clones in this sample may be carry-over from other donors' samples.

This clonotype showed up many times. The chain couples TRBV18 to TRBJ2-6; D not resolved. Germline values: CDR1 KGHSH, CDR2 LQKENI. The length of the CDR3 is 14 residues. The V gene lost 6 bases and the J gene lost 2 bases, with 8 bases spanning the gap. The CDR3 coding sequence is TGTGCCAGCTCCAGGAGCGCTGGGGCCAACGTCCTGACTTTC. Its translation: CASSRSAGANVLTF.

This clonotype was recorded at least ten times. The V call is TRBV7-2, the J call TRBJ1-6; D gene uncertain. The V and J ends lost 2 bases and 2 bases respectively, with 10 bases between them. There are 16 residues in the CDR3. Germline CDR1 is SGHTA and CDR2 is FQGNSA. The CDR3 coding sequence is TGTGCCAGCAGCTTACACGGCGGGGCCTATAATTCACCCCTCCACTTT. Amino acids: CASSLHGGAYNSPLHF. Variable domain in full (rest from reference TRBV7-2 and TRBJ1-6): GAGVSQSPSNKVTEKGKDVELRCDPISGHTALYWYRQSLGQGLEFLIYFQGNSAPDKSGLPSDRFSAERTGGSVSTLTIQRTQQEDSAVYLCASSLHGGAYNSPLHFGNGTRLTVT.

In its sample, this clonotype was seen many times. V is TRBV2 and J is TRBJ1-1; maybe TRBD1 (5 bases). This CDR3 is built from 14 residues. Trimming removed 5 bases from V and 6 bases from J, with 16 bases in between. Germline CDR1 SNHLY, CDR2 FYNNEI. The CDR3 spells CASSRTGLEAEAFF. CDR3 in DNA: TGTGCCAGCAGTAGGACGGGACTGGAGGCTGAAGCTTTCTTT.

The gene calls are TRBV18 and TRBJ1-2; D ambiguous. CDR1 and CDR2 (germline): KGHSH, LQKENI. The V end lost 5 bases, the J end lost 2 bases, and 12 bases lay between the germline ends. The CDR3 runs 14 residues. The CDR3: CASSSRVENYGYTF. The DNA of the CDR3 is TGTGCCAGCTCAAGCCGGGTGGAGAACTATGGCTACACCTTC.

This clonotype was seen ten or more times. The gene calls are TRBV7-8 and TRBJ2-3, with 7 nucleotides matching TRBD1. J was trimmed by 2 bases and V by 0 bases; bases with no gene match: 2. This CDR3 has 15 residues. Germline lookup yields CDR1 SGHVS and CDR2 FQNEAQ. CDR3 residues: CASSLADRDTDTQYF. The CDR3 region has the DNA TGTGCCAGCAGCTTAGCTGACAGGGACACAGATACGCAGTATTTT. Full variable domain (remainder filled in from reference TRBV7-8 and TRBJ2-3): GAGVSQSPRYKVAKRGQDVALRCDPISGHVSLFWYQQALGQGPEFLTYFQNEAQLDKSGLPSDRFFAERPEGSVSTLKIQRTQQEDSAVYLCASSLADRDTDTQYFGPGTRLTVL.

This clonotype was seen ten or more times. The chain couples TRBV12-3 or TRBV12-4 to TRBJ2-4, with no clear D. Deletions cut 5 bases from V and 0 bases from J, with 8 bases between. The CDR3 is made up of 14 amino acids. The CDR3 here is CASSTALAKNIQYF. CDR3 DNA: TGTGCCAGCAGTACAGCCTTAGCCAAAAACATTCAGTACTTC.

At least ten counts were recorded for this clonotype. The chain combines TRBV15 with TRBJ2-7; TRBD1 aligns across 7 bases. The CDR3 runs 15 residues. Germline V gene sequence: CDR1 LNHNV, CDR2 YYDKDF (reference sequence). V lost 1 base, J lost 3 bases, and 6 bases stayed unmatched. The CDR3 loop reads CATSRVRGQVYEQYF. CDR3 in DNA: TGTGCCACCAGCAGAGTACGAGGACAGGTCTACGAGCAGTACTTC.

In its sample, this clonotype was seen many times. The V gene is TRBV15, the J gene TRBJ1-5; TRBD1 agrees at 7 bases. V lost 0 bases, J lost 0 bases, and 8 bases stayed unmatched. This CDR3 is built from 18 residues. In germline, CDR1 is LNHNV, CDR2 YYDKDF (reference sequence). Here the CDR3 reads CATSRERQGGGSNQPQHF. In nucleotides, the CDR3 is TGTGCCACCAGCAGAGAAAGACAGGGCGGCGGTAGCAATCAGCCCCAGCATTTT.

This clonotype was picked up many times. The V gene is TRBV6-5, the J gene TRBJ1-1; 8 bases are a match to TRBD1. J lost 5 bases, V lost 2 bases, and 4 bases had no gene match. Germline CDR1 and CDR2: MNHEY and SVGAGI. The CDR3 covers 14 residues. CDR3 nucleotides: TGTGCCAGCAGTTACACCAGGGGGCGGACTGAAGCTTTCTTT. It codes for CASSYTRGRTEAFF.